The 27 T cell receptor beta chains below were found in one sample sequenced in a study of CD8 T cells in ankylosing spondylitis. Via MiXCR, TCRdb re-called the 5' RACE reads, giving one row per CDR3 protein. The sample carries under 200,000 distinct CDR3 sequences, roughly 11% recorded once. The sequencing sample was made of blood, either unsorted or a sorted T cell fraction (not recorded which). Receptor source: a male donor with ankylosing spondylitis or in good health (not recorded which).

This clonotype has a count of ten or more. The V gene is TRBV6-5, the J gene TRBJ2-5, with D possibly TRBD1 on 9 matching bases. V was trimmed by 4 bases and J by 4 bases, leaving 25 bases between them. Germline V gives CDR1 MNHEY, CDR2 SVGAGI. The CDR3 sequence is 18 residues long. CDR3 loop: CASSSPRGGQGIRETQYF. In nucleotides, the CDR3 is TGTGCCAGCAGTTCACCCCGGGGGGGACAGGGTATCCGAGAGACCCAGTACTTC.

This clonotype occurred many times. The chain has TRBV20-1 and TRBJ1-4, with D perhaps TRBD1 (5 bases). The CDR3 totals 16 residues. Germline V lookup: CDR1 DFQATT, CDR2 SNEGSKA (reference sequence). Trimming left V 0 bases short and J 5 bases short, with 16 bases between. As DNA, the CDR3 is TGCAGTGCTAGAGAGACCCCCCGGGGCCTCAATGAAAAACTGTTTTTT. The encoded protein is CSARETPRGLNEKLFF.

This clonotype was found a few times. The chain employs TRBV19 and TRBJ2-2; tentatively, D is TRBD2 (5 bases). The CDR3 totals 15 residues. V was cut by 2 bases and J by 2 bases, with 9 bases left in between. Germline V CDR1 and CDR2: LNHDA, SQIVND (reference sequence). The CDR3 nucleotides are TGTGCCAGTAGTATAACCGGGATCAACACCGGGGAGCTGTTTTTT. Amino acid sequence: CASSITGINTGELFF.

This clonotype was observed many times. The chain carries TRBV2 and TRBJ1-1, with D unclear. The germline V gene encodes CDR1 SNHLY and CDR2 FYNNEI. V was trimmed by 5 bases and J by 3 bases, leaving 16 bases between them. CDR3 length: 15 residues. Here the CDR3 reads CASSKEGHQDTEAFF. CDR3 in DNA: TGTGCCAGCAGTAAGGAGGGTCACCAGGACACTGAAGCTTTCTTT.

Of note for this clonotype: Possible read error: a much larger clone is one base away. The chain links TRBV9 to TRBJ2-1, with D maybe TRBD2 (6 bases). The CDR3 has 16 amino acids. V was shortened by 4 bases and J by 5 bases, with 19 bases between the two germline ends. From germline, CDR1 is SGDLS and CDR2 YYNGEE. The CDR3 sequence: CASSTDLRGFNNEQFF. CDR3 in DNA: TGTGCCAGCAGCACTGATCTCCGGGGGTTCAACAATGAGCAGTTCTTC.

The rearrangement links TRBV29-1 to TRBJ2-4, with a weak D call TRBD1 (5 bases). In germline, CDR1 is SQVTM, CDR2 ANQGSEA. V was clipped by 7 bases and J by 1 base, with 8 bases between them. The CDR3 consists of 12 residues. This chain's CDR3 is CSATVAKNIQYF. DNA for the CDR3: TGCAGCGCGACAGTGGCCAAAAACATTCAGTACTTC.

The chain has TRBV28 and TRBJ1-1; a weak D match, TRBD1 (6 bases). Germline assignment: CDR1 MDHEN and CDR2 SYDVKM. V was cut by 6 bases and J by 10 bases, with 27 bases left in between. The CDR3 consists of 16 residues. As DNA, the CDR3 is TGTGCCAGCAGGCCGTCAGGGGTGTCCTTTACCCTGGGAGCTTTCTTT. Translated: CASRPSGVSFTLGAFF.

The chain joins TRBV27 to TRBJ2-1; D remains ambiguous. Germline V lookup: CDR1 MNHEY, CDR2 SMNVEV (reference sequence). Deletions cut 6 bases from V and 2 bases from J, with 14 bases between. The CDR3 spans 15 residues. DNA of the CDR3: TGTGCCAGCAGGCAGGCTTTAATCGCCTACAATGAGCAGTTCTTC. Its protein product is CASRQALIAYNEQFF.

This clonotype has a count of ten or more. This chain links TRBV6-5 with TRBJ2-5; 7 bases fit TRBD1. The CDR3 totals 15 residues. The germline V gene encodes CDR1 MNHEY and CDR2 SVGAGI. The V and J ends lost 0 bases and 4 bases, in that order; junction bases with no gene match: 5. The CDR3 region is CASSYSRGLVETQYF. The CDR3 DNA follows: TGTGCCAGCAGTTACTCTAGGGGGCTCGTAGAGACCCAGTACTTC.

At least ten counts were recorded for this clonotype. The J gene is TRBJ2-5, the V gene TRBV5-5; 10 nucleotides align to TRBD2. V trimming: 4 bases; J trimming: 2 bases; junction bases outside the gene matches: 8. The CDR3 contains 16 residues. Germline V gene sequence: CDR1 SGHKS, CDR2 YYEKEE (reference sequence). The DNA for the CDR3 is TGTGCCAGCAGCCAACGGACTAGCGGTTCTCAAGAGACCCAGTACTTC. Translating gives CASSQRTSGSQETQYF.

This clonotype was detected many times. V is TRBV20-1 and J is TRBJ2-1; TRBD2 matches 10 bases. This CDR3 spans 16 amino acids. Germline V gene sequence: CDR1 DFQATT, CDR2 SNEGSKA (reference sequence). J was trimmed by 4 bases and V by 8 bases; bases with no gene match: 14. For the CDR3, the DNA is TGCAGTTCAACCACGGGACTAGCGAATAGATACAATGAGCAGTTCTTC. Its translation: CSSTTGLANRYNEQFF.

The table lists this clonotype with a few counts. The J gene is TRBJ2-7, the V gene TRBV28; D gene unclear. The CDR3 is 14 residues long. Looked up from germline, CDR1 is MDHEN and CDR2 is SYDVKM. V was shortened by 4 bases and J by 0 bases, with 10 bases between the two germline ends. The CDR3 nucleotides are TGTGCCAGCAGTTCCCCAGGCCTCTCCTACGAGCAGTACTTC. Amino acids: CASSSPGLSYEQYF. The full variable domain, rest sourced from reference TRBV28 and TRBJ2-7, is DVKVTQSSRYLVKRTGEKVFLECVQDMDHENMFWYRQDPGLGLRLIYFSYDVKMKEKGDIPEGYSVSREKKERFSLILESASTNQTSMYLCASSSPGLSYEQYFGPGTRLTVT.

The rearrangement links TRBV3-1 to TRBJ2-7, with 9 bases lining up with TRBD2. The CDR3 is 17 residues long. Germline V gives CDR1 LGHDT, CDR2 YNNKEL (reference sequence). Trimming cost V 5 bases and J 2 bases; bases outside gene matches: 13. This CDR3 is CASSEGLLAGRAYEQYF. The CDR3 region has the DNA TGTGCCAGCAGCGAAGGACTTCTAGCGGGGAGGGCCTACGAGCAGTACTTC.

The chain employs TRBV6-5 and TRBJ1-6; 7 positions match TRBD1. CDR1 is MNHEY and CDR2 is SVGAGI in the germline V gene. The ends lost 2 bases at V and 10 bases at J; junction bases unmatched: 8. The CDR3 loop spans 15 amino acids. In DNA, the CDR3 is TGTGCCAGCAGTTACGTGCGACAGGGAGGCTCACCCCTCCACTTT. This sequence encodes CASSYVRQGGSPLHF.

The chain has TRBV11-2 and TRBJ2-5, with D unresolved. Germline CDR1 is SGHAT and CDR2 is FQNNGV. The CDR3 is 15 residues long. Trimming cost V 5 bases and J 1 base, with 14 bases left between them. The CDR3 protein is CASSPKPGPQETQYF. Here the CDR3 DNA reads TGTGCCAGCAGCCCAAAACCCGGACCCCAAGAGACCCAGTACTTC.

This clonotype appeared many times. In nucleotides, the CDR3 is TGTGCCAGCAGTTCAGGGGGCCAAGAGACCCAGTACTTC. Translated, it gives CASSSGGQETQYF. The chain has TRBV12-3 or TRBV12-4 and TRBJ2-5; 7 bases fit TRBD1. The V and J ends lost 4 bases and 1 base, in that order; junction bases with no gene match: 0. This CDR3 contains 13 residues.

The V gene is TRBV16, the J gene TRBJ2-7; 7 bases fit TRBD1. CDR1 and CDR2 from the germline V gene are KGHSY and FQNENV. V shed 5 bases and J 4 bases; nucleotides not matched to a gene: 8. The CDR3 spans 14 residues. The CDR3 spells CASSLKTGWYEQYF. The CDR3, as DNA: TGTGCCAGCAGCTTAAAGACAGGGTGGTACGAGCAGTACTTC.

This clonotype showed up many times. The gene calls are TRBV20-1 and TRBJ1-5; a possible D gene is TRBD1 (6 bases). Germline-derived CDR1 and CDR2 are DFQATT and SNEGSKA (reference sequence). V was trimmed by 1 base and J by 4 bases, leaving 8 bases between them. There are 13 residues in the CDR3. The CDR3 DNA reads TGCAGTGCTAGAGGACAGGAAAATCAGCCCCAGCATTTT. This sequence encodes CSARGQENQPQHF.

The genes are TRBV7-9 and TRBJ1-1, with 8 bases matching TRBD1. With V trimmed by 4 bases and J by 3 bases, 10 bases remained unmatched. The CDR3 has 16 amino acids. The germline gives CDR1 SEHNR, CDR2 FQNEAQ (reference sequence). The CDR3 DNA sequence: TGTGCCAGCAGCTCAGAGCGGACAGGGAGGGACACTGAAGCTTTCTTT. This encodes CASSSERTGRDTEAFF.

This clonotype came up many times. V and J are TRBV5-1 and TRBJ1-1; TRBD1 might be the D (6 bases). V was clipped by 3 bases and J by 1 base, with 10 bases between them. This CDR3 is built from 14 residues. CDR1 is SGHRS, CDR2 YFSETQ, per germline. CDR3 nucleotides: TGCGCCAGCAGCTCCTCGACAGGGAACACTGAAGCTTTCTTT. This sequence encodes CASSSSTGNTEAFF.

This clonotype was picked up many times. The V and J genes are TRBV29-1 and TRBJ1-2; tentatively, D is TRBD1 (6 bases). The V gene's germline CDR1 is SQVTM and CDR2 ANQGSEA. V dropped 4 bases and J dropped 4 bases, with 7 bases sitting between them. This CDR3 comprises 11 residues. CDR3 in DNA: TGCAGCGTTGGGGGGCCCTATGGCTACACCTTC. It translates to CSVGGPYGYTF.

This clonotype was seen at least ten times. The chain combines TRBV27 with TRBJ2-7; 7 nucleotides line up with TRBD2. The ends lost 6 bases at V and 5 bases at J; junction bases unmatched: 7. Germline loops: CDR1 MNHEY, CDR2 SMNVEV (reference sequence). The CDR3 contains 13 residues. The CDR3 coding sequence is TGTGCCAGCAGCTCCAGGGAGGGCAACGAGCAGTACTTC. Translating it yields CASSSREGNEQYF.

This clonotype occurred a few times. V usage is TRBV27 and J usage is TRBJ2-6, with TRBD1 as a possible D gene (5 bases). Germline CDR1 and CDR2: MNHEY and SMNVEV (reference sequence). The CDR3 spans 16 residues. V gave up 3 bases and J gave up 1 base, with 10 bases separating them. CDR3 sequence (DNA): TGTGCCAGCAGTTTCAGGGATTTATCTGGGGCCAACGTCCTGACTTTC. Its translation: CASSFRDLSGANVLTF. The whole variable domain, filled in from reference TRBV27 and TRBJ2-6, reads EAQVTQNPRYLITVTGKKLTVTCSQNMNHEYMSWYRQDPGLGLRQIYYSMNVEVTDKGDVPEGYKVSRKEKRNFPLILESPSPNQTSLYFCASSFRDLSGANVLTFGAGSRLTVL.

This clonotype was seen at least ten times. CDR3 DNA: TGTGCCAGCAGTTTAGGGGACAGCGGAGCCGATGGCTACACCTTC. Translated, it gives CASSLGDSGADGYTF. V gene TRBV12-3 or TRBV12-4 combines with J gene TRBJ1-2; 7 bases fit TRBD1. The V segment lost 1 base and the J segment 6 bases; nucleotides outside the gene matches: 8. The CDR3 consists of 15 residues.

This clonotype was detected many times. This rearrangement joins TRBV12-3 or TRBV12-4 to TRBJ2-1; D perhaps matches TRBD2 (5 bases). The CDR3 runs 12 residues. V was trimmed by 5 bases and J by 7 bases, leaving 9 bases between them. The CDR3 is CASSQGLNEQFF. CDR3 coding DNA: TGTGCCAGCAGTCAAGGACTGAATGAGCAGTTCTTC.

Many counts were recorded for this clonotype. The CDR3 is CASGREAYNEQFF. The CDR3 bases are TGCGCCAGCGGTCGGGAGGCATACAATGAGCAGTTCTTC. The gene calls are TRBV5-1 and TRBJ2-1; 7 nucleotides align to TRBD2. Losses at the gene ends were 7 bases for V and 4 bases for J; bases not matched to a gene: 5. In germline, CDR1 is SGHRS, CDR2 YFSETQ. CDR3 size: 13 residues.

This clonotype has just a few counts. CDR3 loop: CAKAPTDRTDTQYF. In DNA, the CDR3 is TGTGCCAAGGCCCCCACCGATCGGACAGATACGCAGTATTTT. V usage is TRBV30 and J usage is TRBJ2-3, with unresolved D. This CDR3 region has 14 residues. CDR1 is GTSNPN and CDR2 is SVGIG in the germline V gene (reference sequence). Trimming removed 8 bases at V and 3 bases at J, with 18 bases between.